The sequence of this TCR beta chain was determined in a study of identical twins. From its first to its last residue, the CDR3 has 13 amino acids. CDR1 SGHTA and CDR2 FQGNSA come from the germline V gene. The sample holds many counts of this clonotype. Lacking the conserved final phenylalanine or tryptophan, this CDR3 likely reflects a read error. No DNA is shown, since the ends of the CDR3 on it are uncertain; the CDR3 is the one TCRdb lists. TCRdb called the 5' RACE reads again in MiXCR, with one record for every CDR3 protein. The sample includes under 300,000 distinct CDR3 sequences, 6.5% to 8% seen only once; the top ten take 13% to 15%. The data were also submitted as part of a second study, on T cells expressing NK-cell markers.

Sequenced material: CD8+ T cells sorted from blood. This clonotype was obtained from a young woman in good health. The chain recombines TRBV7-2 with TRBJ2-1; TRBD2, the D gene given by the table, was not confirmed from the DNA. The CDR3 spells CASSPATEAGGMV.